Listed here is a single T cell receptor (beta chain). The antigen remains undetermined. CDR3 length: 14 amino acids. Germline loops: CDR1 SQVTM, CDR2 ANQGSEA. With V trimmed by 3 bases and J by 5 bases, 6 bases remained unmatched. This specimen comes from a study of shared clonotypes between healthy human individuals. Overall study: Three plates were used per donor for CD4 naive, three for CD4 memory, two for CD8 naive and one for CD8 memory.

Deep was the level used in running the assay. Repertoires were generated with immunoSEQ multiplex PCR, while TCRdb's copy carries only in-frame clones and drops some. This sample has 2 million to 3 million clones, with roughly 93% found just once. Study conclusions and caveats: Memory subsets had estimated richness that was generally smaller than that of naive subsets. Measured sharing among donors was expected to vary with sequencing depth.

The receptor was derived from a young man in good health. Some clones in this sample may be carry-over from other donors' samples. Specimen: naive CD4+ T cells from PBMCs. Subset of the sample: CD45RA+ positively selected. This sequence joins TRBV29-1 and TRBJ1-4; 7 nucleotides align to TRBD1. CDR3 loop: CSVEGQGGNEKLFF. The DNA for the CDR3 is TGCAGCGTTGAGGGGCAGGGGGGGAATGAAAAACTGTTTTTT. The whole variable domain, remainder taken from reference TRBV29-1 and TRBJ1-4, is SAVISQKPSRDICQRGTSLTIQCQVDSQVTMMFWYRQQPGQSLTLIATANQGSEATYESGFVIDKFPISRPNLTFSTLTVSNMSPEDSSIYLCSVEGQGGNEKLFFGSGTQLSVL.